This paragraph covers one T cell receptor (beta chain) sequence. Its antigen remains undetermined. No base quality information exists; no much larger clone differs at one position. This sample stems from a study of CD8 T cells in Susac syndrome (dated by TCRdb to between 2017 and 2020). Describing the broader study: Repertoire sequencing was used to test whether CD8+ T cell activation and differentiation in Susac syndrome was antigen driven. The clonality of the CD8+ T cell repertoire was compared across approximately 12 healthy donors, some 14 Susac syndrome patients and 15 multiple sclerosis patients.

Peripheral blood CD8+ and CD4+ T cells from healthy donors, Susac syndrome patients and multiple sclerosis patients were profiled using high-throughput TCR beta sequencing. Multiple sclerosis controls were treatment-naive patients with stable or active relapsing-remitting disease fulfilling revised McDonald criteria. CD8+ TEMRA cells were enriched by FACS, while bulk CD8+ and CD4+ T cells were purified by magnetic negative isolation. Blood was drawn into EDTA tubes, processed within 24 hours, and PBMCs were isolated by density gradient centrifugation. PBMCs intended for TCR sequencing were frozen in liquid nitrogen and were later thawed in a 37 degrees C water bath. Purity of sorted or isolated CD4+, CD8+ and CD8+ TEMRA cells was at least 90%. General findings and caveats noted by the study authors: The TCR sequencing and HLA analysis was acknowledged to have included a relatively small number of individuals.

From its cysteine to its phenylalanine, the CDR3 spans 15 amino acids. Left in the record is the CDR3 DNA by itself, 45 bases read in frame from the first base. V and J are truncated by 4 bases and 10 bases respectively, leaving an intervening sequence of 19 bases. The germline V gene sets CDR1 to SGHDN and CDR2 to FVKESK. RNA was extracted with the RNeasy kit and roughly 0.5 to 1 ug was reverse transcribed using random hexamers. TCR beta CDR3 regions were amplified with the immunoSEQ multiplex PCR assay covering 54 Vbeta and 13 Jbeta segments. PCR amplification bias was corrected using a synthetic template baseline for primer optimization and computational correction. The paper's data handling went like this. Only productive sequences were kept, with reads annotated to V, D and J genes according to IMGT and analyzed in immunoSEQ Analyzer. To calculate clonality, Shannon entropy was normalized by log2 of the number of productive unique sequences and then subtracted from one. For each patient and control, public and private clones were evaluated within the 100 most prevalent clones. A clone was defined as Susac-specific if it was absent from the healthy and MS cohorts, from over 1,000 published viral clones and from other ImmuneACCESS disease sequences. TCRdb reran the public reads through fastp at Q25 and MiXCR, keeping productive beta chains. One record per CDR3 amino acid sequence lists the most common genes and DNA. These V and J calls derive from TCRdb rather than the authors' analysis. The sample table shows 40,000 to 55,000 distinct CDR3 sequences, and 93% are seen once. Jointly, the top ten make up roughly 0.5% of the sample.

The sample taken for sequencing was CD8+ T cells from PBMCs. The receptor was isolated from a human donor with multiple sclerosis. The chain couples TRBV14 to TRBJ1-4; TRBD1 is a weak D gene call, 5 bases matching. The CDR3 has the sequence CASSPRKAGTSKLFF. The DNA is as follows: TGTGCCAGCAGCCCCCGGAAGGCAGGGACCTCAAAACTGTTTTTT.